This T cell receptor (beta chain) was sequenced for a study of regulatory T cells in long-lasting Graves disease. The study, taken as a whole, reports: Persistent patients shared some 2,900 public clonotypes among themselves. Newly diagnosed patients shared fewer, at about a thousand. Persistent-disease Graves' patients showed less TCR diversity than new cases.

CDR1 is KGHDR and CDR2 is SFDVKD in the germline V gene. CDR3 length equals 12 residues. Trimming removed 4 bases at V and 4 bases at J, with 4 bases between. Investigators prepared the TCR beta libraries by applying iRepertoire HTBI primers and Arm-PCR of CDR3 regions. TCRdb re-called the multiplex PCR reads with MiXCR, one entry per CDR3 protein. The profile shows 500,000 to 700,000 distinct CDR3 sequences, 25% to 30% of them singletons. Time point reported: persistent/refractory GD, antithyroid drugs over 5 years with positive TRAb. Scientists built the TCR library using RNA that was extracted from PBMCs. This clonotype was seen ten or more times. As yet, its antigen is unknown.

This chain links TRBV24-1 with TRBJ1-5, with no clear D. This sample comprised peripheral blood mononuclear cells (PBMCs), obtained when the disease was refractory, from a patient treated with antithyroid drugs. The sequence derives from a female donor with Graves disease. CDR3 sequence (DNA): TGTGCCACCAGTGACGGGAATCAGCCCCAGCATTTT. The encoded protein is CATSDGNQPQHF.